The 4 T cell receptor beta chains below come from one sample, sequenced in a study of identical twins. MiXCR, run by TCRdb on the 5' RACE reads, gives a single entry per CDR3 protein. The sample records approximately 500,000 distinct CDR3 sequences, approximately 25% being singletons. These same records also appear under a second study, on T cells expressing NK-cell markers.

The sample consisted of CD4+ T cells sorted from blood. The receptor source for this set is a woman between 18 and 29 years old in good health.

This rearrangement joins TRBV3-1 to TRBJ2-1; D is ambiguous. V was trimmed by 1 base and J by 8 bases, leaving 12 bases between them. The germline CDR1 and CDR2 sequences are LGHDT and YNNKEL (reference sequence). The CDR3 is made up of 14 amino acids. DNA for the CDR3: TGTGCCAGCAGCCAAGGCATTAGTTCCGATGAGCAGTTCTTC. It is translated as CASSQGISSDEQFF.

The CDR3 here is CASSPTPGGGKNIQYF. The CDR3 DNA follows: TGTGCCAGCTCACCGACCCCGGGTGGGGGGAAAAACATTCAGTACTTC. J is TRBJ2-4 and V is TRBV18; weak D call: TRBD2 (6 bases). This CDR3 contains 16 residues. Germline CDR1 and CDR2: KGHSH and LQKENI. V was pared by 3 bases and J by 4 bases, with 16 bases between.

This chain connects TRBV15 to TRBJ1-1; D gene uncertain. The CDR3 has 13 residues. The germline V gene has CDR1 LNHNV and CDR2 YYDKDF (reference sequence). V gave up 1 base and J gave up 1 base, with 4 bases separating them. The CDR3 coding sequence is TGTGCCACCAGCAGAGGGGGGAACACTGAAGCTTTCTTT. Its translation: CATSRGGNTEAFF.

The chain employs TRBV9 and TRBJ1-1; TRBD1 aligns across 8 bases. The CDR3 totals 15 residues. Losses at the gene ends were 0 bases for V and 5 bases for J; bases not matched to a gene: 6. Germline V gene data show CDR1 as SGDLS and CDR2 as YYNGEE. This CDR3 reads CASSVDAGGWTEAFF. CDR3 nucleotide sequence: TGTGCCAGCAGCGTAGATGCAGGGGGCTGGACTGAAGCTTTCTTT.